These 7 T cell receptor beta chains came from one sample sequenced in a study of T cells expressing NK-cell markers. Following a re-call of the 5' RACE reads, TCRdb has one entry per CDR3 protein and lacks DNA. This table holds 500,000 to 700,000 distinct CDR3 sequences. The sequenced sample was blood T cells: a sorted CD56 or NKG2C T cell subset, CD4+ or CD8+ T cells, or bulk PBMC T cells (not recorded which). These TCRs come from a man aged 18-30 years in good health.

The chain joins TRBV29-1 to TRBJ2-1; TCRdb lists TRBD2, though no DNA is available to test this call. Germline V gene sequence: CDR1 SQVTM, CDR2 ANQGSEA. The CDR3 is 17 residues long. The CDR3 protein is CSVAAGWLAGGVYEQFF.

The V call is TRBV29-1, the J call TRBJ2-1; the TCRdb D gene call, TRBD2, has no DNA to confirm it. Germline CDR1 reads SQVTM; CDR2 reads ANQGSEA. This CDR3 has 12 residues. The CDR3 region is CSPIGPKGEQFF.

The rearrangement joins TRBV7-2 to TRBJ2-7; TCRdb's D gene call, TRBD1, goes unchecked for lack of DNA. CDR3 length: 14 residues. The germline V gene encodes CDR1 SGHTA and CDR2 FQGNSA. CDR3 protein: CASSGGSLGSEQYF.

The chain has TRBV11-1 and TRBJ2-2; TCRdb's D gene call, TRBD2, goes unchecked for lack of DNA. CDR3 length: 21 amino acids. Germline V CDR1 and CDR2: SGHAT, FQDESV (reference sequence). CDR3 amino acids: CASSSSKTPGTSGRNTGELFF.

J is TRBJ2-1 and V is TRBV5-5. The CDR3 runs to 13 residues. The V gene's germline CDR1 is SGHKS and CDR2 YYEKEE (reference sequence). Here the CDR3 reads CASSIVQLNEQFF.

The chain recombines TRBV20-1 with TRBJ2-7; the TCRdb call, TRBD1, lacks DNA for checking. Germline loops: CDR1 DFQATT, CDR2 SNEGSKA (reference sequence). The CDR3 totals 15 residues. The CDR3 is CSAPSYSRGRYEQYF.

The CDR3 here is CSVGRTNDGYTF. V usage is TRBV29-1 and J usage is TRBJ1-2. CDR1 and CDR2 from the germline V gene are SQVTM and ANQGSEA. There are 12 residues in the CDR3.